The clone carrying this T cell receptor beta chain has at least ten counts. Antigen specificity is unknown. Per germline, CDR1 SEHNR and CDR2 FQNEAQ (reference sequence). V gave up 1 base and J gave up 4 bases, with 8 bases separating them. The CDR3 runs to 13 residues. The sample is drawn from a study of Graves' ophthalmopathy and Graves' hyperthyroidism. Points from the study as a whole: Most expanded clonotypes from thyroid (those above 0.001 frequency) were also found in blood.

Hyperthyroidism showing no ophthalmopathy within 18 months of follow-up was stable. New diagnoses, under 2 months' duration, and ages 18 to 65 characterized the hyperthyroidism patients. What supplied the PBMCs was roughly 10 ml of fresh peripheral blood. As the template, RNA transcripts were used to amplify TCR beta CDR3 regions. Amplification began with first-round RT-PCR using HTBI primers, then second-round multiplex PCR was performed. TCRdb called the multiplex PCR reads again in MiXCR, with one record for every CDR3 protein. The profile shows 300,000 to 450,000 distinct CDR3 sequences, about 17% of them singletons.

The sample taken for sequencing was peripheral blood. This TCR came from an adult woman with stable Graves' hyperthyroidism. The rearrangement uses TRBV7-9 and TRBJ2-7; D is perhaps TRBD2 (5 bases). The CDR3, as DNA: TGTGCCAGCAGCTTAGGAGCGGAGTACGAGCAGTACTTC. This encodes CASSLGAEYEQYF.